The clone carrying this TCR beta chain was found a few times. The antigen remains undetermined. The CDR3 is made up of 15 amino acids. Trimming removed 1 base at V and 3 bases at J, with 11 bases between. The germline gives CDR1 LGHNT, CDR2 FRNRAP. It was with 60 Vbeta and 13 Jbeta primers that the PCR ran. Data came from immunoSEQ multiplex PCR; TCRdb stores just in-frame clones and leaves some out. The sample lists approximately 110,000 clones, 75% occurring once. This entry comes from a study of cytomegalovirus exposure and HLA in healthy donors. The overall study: As released early, the data held about 85 million unique TCRs from HLA-typed donors. Study outcomes and limitations: Most sequenced TCRs were rare (though some public TCRs occurred in many donors). Reports described diagnosis of cytomegalovirus status by the classifier as highly specific and sensitive.

Healthy people donating bone marrow made up the donors. The source material was PBMCs. This chain links TRBV12-5 with TRBJ2-3; D might be TRBD1 (5 bases). This clonotype originated in a man aged 35 to 55 in good health and CMV-seronegative. The CDR3 here is CASGLDVGATDTQYF. The CDR3 nucleotides are TGTGCTAGTGGTTTGGACGTTGGGGCAACAGATACGCAGTATTTT.